This T cell receptor beta chain was sequenced during a study of early T cells in non-severe SARS-CoV-2 infection. Points from the study as a whole: There was a bias toward anti-spike CD8 responses in VDJdb matching, which missed private and CD4 specificities.

Notes on this clonotype: The antigen remains undetermined.

Individual cDNA molecules carried attached unique molecular identifiers. TCRdb reprocessed the 5' RACE reads via MiXCR and lists one record per CDR3 protein. The repertoire consists of 85,000 to 100,000 distinct CDR3 sequences, with 13% occurring once and the leading ten covering about 2.1%. Germline V gives CDR1 SGHDN, CDR2 FVKESK. The CDR3 is 15 residues long. V was clipped by 0 bases and J by 0 bases, with 8 bases between them. The chain couples TRBV14 to TRBJ2-5; no clear D gene. The TCR originated in an adult who was a healthcare worker with PCR-confirmed SARS-CoV-2 infection or an uninfected control (not recorded which). The sample comprised whole blood. The CDR3: CASSQDLGYQETQYF. CDR3 coding DNA: TGTGCCAGCAGCCAAGATCTTGGTTACCAAGAGACCCAGTACTTC.